These 27 T cell receptor delta chains originate from one sample sequenced in a study of γδ T cells in repeated Plasmodium falciparum infection. TCRdb re-called clones from the multiplex PCR reads via CATT. Among around 49,000 delta-chain clones listed, approximately 2% were seen once. Gammadelta T cells were flow-sorted from PBMC into Vgamma9/Vdelta2+ and Vdelta2-negative populations for bulk analysis. The sequencing sample was made of gamma-delta T cells from blood. The receptors originated from a pool of human donors (malaria-infected and uninfected, not separated).

Concerning this clone: This likely traces to a read error, being one base from a far larger clone. Other DNA sequences within the sample encode an identical CDR3. The J gene is TRDJ1, the V gene TRDV1, with 13 bases fitting TRDD3. The J gene, missing from TCRdb, was assigned here through DNA to germline matching. This CDR3 region has 21 residues. Germline assignment: CDR1 TSWWSYY and CDR2 QGS. CDR3 amino acids: CALGEQSYRVLGDTRIDKLIF. The CDR3 nucleotides are TGTGCCCTTGGGGAACAATCCTACCGAGTACTGGGGGATACGCGTATCGATAAACTCATCTTT.

This clone appeared a few times. TCRdb's listed protein matches a much larger clone and diverges from this DNA's translation at residue 12, likely through a read error; the protein shown comes from the DNA. The V gene is TRDV1, the J gene TRDJ1; maybe TRDD3 (8 bases). TCRdb is silent on the J gene; assignment here came from matching the DNA to germline. This CDR3 has 23 residues. The germline gives CDR1 TSWWSYY, CDR2 QGS. The V and J ends lost 4 bases and 0 bases respectively, with 36 bases between them. The DNA for the CDR3 is TGTGCTCTTGGGGCACCCTATGAATTCCTACTCGGGGGGATAGGAGCTTACACCGATAAACTCATCTTT. Translated, it gives CALGAPYEFLLGGIGAYTDKLIF.

On this clone itself: TCRdb's protein for this DNA is that of a much larger clone and differs from the translation at residue 3, likely a read error; the protein shown is the DNA translation. The rearrangement joins TRDV2 to TRDJ1; no firm D call. Assignment of the J gene here rests on matching the DNA to germline, because TCRdb gives none. The germline gives CDR1 GEAIGNYY, CDR2 EKD. This CDR3 contains 15 residues. CDR3 in DNA: TGTGCCGGTGACACCGTGGGAACCTTGGGCGATAAACTCATCTTT. This translates into CAGDTVGTLGDKLIF.

Turning to this clone: The likely explanation is a read error, given a far larger clone one base away. The DNA is left out, because the CDR3 cannot be placed on it with certainty; the CDR3 is given as TCRdb lists it. No call exists for the J gene, whereas the V gene is TRDV2; the D call TRDD3 from the table was never checked on the DNA. The CDR3 totals 13 residues, both ends included. Germline V gives CDR1 GEAIGNYY, CDR2 EKD. The CDR3: CACWGIGTDKLIF.

The table lists this clone with many counts. A far larger clone is a single base away, which makes a read error likely. The same CDR3 can be traced to other DNA sequences in this sample. J is TRDJ1 and V is TRDV3; tentative D call: TRDD3 (6 bases). The CDR3 totals 16 residues. Germline-derived CDR1 and CDR2 are TVYSNPD and GDNSRS (reference sequence). Here the CDR3 DNA reads TGTGCCTTCAAATACTGGGTCTTTTTTTCGACCGACAAACTCATCTTT. Its protein is CAFKYWVFFSTDKLIF. Full variable domain (remainder filled in from reference TRDV3 and TRDJ1): CDKVTQSSPDQTVASGSEVVLLCTYDTVYSNPDLFWYRIRPDYSFQFVFYGDNSRSEGADFTQGRFSVKHILTQKAFHLVISPVRTEDSATYYCAFKYWVFFSTDKLIFGKGTRVTVEP.

The sample holds a few counts of this clone. A far bigger clonotype differs at one base, so this is likely a read error. Other DNA sequences in this sample translate to the same CDR3. The chain links TRDV1 to TRDJ1, with TRDD3 matching 13 bases. As TCRdb names no J gene, one was assigned here on the basis of a DNA match to germline. Trimming removed 0 bases from V and 5 bases from J; junction bases left unmatched: 30. The CDR3 is 25 amino acids. The germline V gene has CDR1 TSWWSYY and CDR2 QGS. The DNA for the CDR3 is TGTGCTCTTGGGGAACTAGTTCCTAAGGGGCTTATACTGGGGGATACGCCCGTTTGCACTGATAAACTCATCTTT. Amino acid sequence: CALGELVPKGLILGDTPVCTDKLIF.

This clone was seen ten or more times. Given a far larger clone just one base away, this is likely a sequencing read error. Other DNA sequences within the sample encode an identical CDR3. The V gene is TRAV38-2/DV8, the J gene TRDJ1; a possible D gene is TRDD3 (5 bases). The CDR3 covers 20 residues. Germline loops: CDR1 TSESDYY, CDR2 QEAYKQQN. For the CDR3, the DNA is TGTGCCTATATAGGTAGCGGGAGTACTCCCGGCCGGTGGTGGGGCCTTAAACTCATCTTT. This sequence encodes CAYIGSGSTPGRWWGLKLIF.

Note on this clone: The protein recorded in TCRdb matches a much larger clone and deviates from this DNA's translation at residue 5, suggesting a read error; the protein here is obtained by translating the DNA. The chain couples TRDV1 to TRDJ1, with 9 positions matching TRDD3. The J gene is not listed in TCRdb, so it was assigned here from a DNA match to germline. The CDR3 is 22 residues long. V dropped 5 bases and J dropped 0; count of bases not matched to a gene: 25. Germline lookup yields CDR1 TSWWSYY and CDR2 QGS. The CDR3 protein is CALGTPIHRVPYWGKYTDKLIF. The CDR3, as DNA: TGTGCTCTTGGGACTCCTATCCACCGAGTCCCGTACTGGGGGAAGTACACCGATAAACTCATCTTT.

As concerns this clone: This likely reflects a read error, since a far larger clone is one base away. In the same sample, other DNA sequences code for this CDR3. The chain joins TRDV1 to TRDJ1, with TRDD3 matching 7 bases. As TCRdb names no J gene, one was assigned here on the basis of a DNA match to germline. Germline CDR1 TSWWSYY, CDR2 QGS. The CDR3 has 22 residues. J lost 0 bases, V lost 1 base, and 23 bases had no gene match. The CDR3: CALGEPPSAYWGPYLNTDKLIF. The CDR3 DNA is TGTGCTCTTGGGGAACCGCCCTCTGCGTACTGGGGACCTTATCTGAACACCGATAAACTCATCTTT.

This clone was seen a handful of times. A far larger clone differs by one base, so this is likely a read error. Other DNA sequences within the sample encode an identical CDR3. The rearrangement joins TRDV1 to TRDJ1; D is possibly TRDD3 (6 bases). The CDR3 totals 16 residues. CDR1 TSWWSYY and CDR2 QGS come from the germline V gene. This CDR3 reads CALGVLGALYTDKLIF. The CDR3 DNA sequence: TGTGCCCTTGGAGTGTTGGGGGCTTTGTACACCGATAAACTCATCTTT.

This clone came up many times. This likely traces to a read error, being one base from a far larger clone. This CDR3 is also generated by other DNA sequences in the sample. This rearrangement joins TRAV38-2/DV8 to TRDJ1; D is possibly TRDD3 (5 bases). TCRdb records no J gene; here it was assigned by comparing the DNA to germline. V shed 9 bases and J shed 8 bases, with 26 bases lying between them. The CDR3 length is 15 residues. Germline assignment: CDR1 TSESDYY and CDR2 QEAYKQQN. The CDR3 DNA sequence: TGTGCTTCGTCCCGTGGGATCCGGCGGGCTGACAAACTCATCTTT. It specifies CASSRGIRRADKLIF.

This clone has more than one count but fewer than ten. TCRdb's protein for this DNA is that of a much larger clone and differs from the translation at residue 11, likely a read error; the protein shown is the DNA translation. The chain uses TRDV1 and TRDJ1; 10 bases match TRDD3. No J gene was available from TCRdb, and it was assigned here by a germline match of the DNA. This CDR3 contains 25 residues. The V gene's germline CDR1 is TSWWSYY and CDR2 QGS. Losses at the gene ends were 1 base for V and 2 bases for J; bases not matched to a gene: 31. CDR3 in DNA: TGTGCTCTTGGGGAACGGACTTCCTACTTTCGGGGGATACGAAGGCATGTGGGGCGGACCGATAAACTCATCTTT. This gives the protein CALGERTSYFRGIRRHVGRTDKLIF.

Points on this clone: The protein held in TCRdb is that of a much larger clone and does not match this DNA's translation at residue 9, likely because of a read error; the protein shown is translated from the DNA. The chain couples TRDV3 to TRDJ1, with 8 bases fitting TRDD3. TCRdb does not report a J gene; here it was assigned by matching the DNA to germline references. V was clipped by 1 base and J by 10 bases; unmatched bases: 23. Germline values: CDR1 TVYSNPD, CDR2 GDNSRS (reference sequence). CDR3 length: 17 residues. The CDR3 DNA reads TGTGCCTTTATAAAACTCCCCTTACGAACCCTTACTGGGGGACTCATCTTT. Its protein is CAFIKLPLRTLTGGLIF. Full variable domain (outside the CDR3, taken from reference TRDV3 and TRDJ1): CDKVTQSSPDQTVASGSEVVLLCTYDTVYSNPDLFWYRIRPDYSFQFVFYGDNSRSEGADFTQGRFSVKHILTQKAFHLVISPVRTEDSATYYCAFIKLPLRTLTGGLIFGKGTRVTVEP.

This clone showed up just a few times. This likely came from a read error, as a far larger clone is one base away. The sample carries other DNA sequences with the same CDR3. The rearrangement joins TRDV3 to TRDJ1; no clear D. The J gene is absent in TCRdb and was assigned here via DNA matching to germline. The V and J ends lost 4 bases and 5 bases respectively, with 32 bases between them. This CDR3 spans 18 amino acids. The germline gives CDR1 TVYSNPD, CDR2 GDNSRS (reference sequence). The CDR3 spells CASRKNRLSLSRGDKLIF. The CDR3, as DNA: TGTGCCTCCCGGAAAAATCGCCTCAGTCTTAGTCGTGGGGATAAACTCATCTTT. The full variable domain, its missing parts supplied by reference TRDV3 and TRDJ1, is CDKVTQSSPDQTVASGSEVVLLCTYDTVYSNPDLFWYRIRPDYSFQFVFYGDNSRSEGADFTQGRFSVKHILTQKAFHLVISPVRTEDSATYYCASRKNRLSLSRGDKLIFGKGTRVTVEP.

Concerning this clone: For this DNA, TCRdb reports the protein of a much larger clone, which diverges at residue 19, most likely from a read error; the protein presented here is translated directly from the DNA. The same CDR3 also results from other DNA sequences found in this sample. With the J gene uncalled, the V gene is TRDV2; the table's D call TRDD3 went unverified against the DNA. CDR3 length: 21 residues. Germline V gives CDR1 GEAIGNYY, CDR2 EKD. In nucleotides, the CDR3 is TGTGCCTGTGACACTTTACTGGGGGATACACGATCCTCCTGGGACACCCGACAGTTGTTTTTC. Translation: CACDTLLGDTRSSWDTRQLFF.

In this sample, this clone turned up a few times. TCRdb records a much larger clone's protein for this DNA, with a difference at residue 7 that likely arises from a read error; the protein given is the translation of the DNA. In nucleotides, the CDR3 is TGTGCTCTTGGGGCAACCTCCCTTCCTCTCACCGATAAACTCATCTTT. Translating gives CALGATSLPLTDKLIF. The rearrangement links TRDV1 to TRDJ1; TRDD2 matches 7 bases. The J gene is not listed in TCRdb, so it was assigned here from a DNA match to germline. V lost 4 bases, J lost 1 base, and 9 bases stayed unmatched. The germline gives CDR1 TSWWSYY, CDR2 QGS. This CDR3 spans 16 amino acids.

This chain uses TRDV2 with TRDJ1; 10 nucleotides match TRDD3. The J gene, not given by TCRdb, was assigned here from a germline match of the nucleotide sequence. Per the germline V gene, CDR1 is GEAIGNYY and CDR2 is EKD. The CDR3 sequence is 20 residues long. With 3 bases clipped from V and 0 bases from J, the junction kept 18 bases outside the gene matches. CDR3 region: CACDSLLGDSLDRHTDKLIF. The DNA for the CDR3 is TGTGCCTGTGACTCCTTACTGGGGGATTCGCTAGACCGACACACCGATAAACTCATCTTT.

About this clone itself: The protein recorded in TCRdb matches a much larger clone and deviates from this DNA's translation at residue 3, suggesting a read error; the protein here is obtained by translating the DNA. The gene calls are TRDV2 and TRDJ3, with 8 bases lining up with TRDD3. The J gene, left out of TCRdb, was set here by checking the DNA against germline. There are 17 residues in the CDR3. Germline CDR1 and CDR2: GEAIGNYY and EKD. In DNA, the CDR3 is TGTGCCTATGACAAAACTGGGGGCTCCTGGGACACCCGACAGATGTTTTTC. Its translation is CAYDKTGGSWDTRQMFF.

Notes on this clone: The TCRdb record carries a much larger clone's protein, which differs from this DNA's translation at residue 12; a read error is the likely cause, and the protein listed here is the DNA translation. V and J are TRDV1 and TRDJ1; maybe TRDD3 (5 bases). The J gene comes from matching the DNA to germline here; TCRdb lacks it. The ends were cut back, 2 bases at V and 2 bases at J, with 33 bases in the middle. The CDR3 covers 22 residues. Germline CDR1 and CDR2: TSWWSYY and QGS. The CDR3 sequence: CALGEALDLYWTPPRGTDKLIF. For the CDR3, the DNA is TGTGCTCTTGGGGAAGCCCTGGATTTGTACTGGACCCCACCACGGGGTACCGATAAACTCATCTTT.

This clone was counted only a few times. Given a far larger clone just one base away, this is likely a sequencing read error. This sample also contains other DNA sequences that code for the same CDR3. V usage is TRDV1 and J usage is TRDJ1, with 11 bases aligning to TRDD3. Assignment of the J gene here rests on matching the DNA to germline, because TCRdb gives none. CDR1 is TSWWSYY, CDR2 QGS, per germline. The CDR3 is made up of 24 amino acids. CDR3 nucleotides: TGTGCTCTTGGGGAACTGGATGCATCTGACTTCCCGTACTGGGGGATATGTGGTACCGATGAACTCATCTTT. Its protein product is CALGELDASDFPYWGICGTDELIF.

This clone was counted a few times. TCRdb's protein, taken from a much larger clone, differs from this DNA's translation at residue 6, likely owing to a read error; the protein displayed comes from the DNA. V and J are TRDV3 and TRDJ1, with 7 bases lining up with TRDD3. No J gene is reported in TCRdb; it was inferred here by comparing the DNA with germline. Germline CDR1 is TVYSNPD and CDR2 is GDNSRS (reference sequence). The CDR3 covers 20 residues. The trim removed 4 bases at V and 0 bases at J, leaving 26 bases unmatched. The CDR3 here is CACKKPPIWVLGAHTDKLIF. The CDR3 region has the DNA TGTGCCTGTAAAAAACCTCCTATTTGGGTGCTGGGGGCCCACACCGATAAACTCATCTTT.

Concerning this clone: TCRdb's entry gives the protein of a much larger clone, which mismatches this DNA's translation at residue 11, likely from a read error; the protein reported here is translated from the DNA. The same CDR3 also results from other DNA sequences found in this sample. The chain carries TRDV3 and TRDJ1; TRDD3 matches 9 bases. The J gene, left out of TCRdb, was set here by checking the DNA against germline. Germline CDR1 TVYSNPD, CDR2 GDNSRS (reference sequence). CDR3 size: 20 residues. V lost 3 bases and J lost 5; bases outside the gene matches: 28. CDR3 DNA: TGTGCCTTGATAACAGGCCTTCCGCCGTACAGGGGGATACCGACAGATAAACTCATCTTT. It yields the protein CALITGLPPYRGIPTDKLIF. The full variable domain, in which reference TRDV3 and TRDJ1 provide the parts outside the CDR3, is CDKVTQSSPDQTVASGSEVVLLCTYDTVYSNPDLFWYRIRPDYSFQFVFYGDNSRSEGADFTQGRFSVKHILTQKAFHLVISPVRTEDSATYYCALITGLPPYRGIPTDKLIFGKGTRVTVEP.

In this sample, this clone turned up a few times. The translation of this DNA and the TCRdb protein of a much larger clone differ at residue 11, probably owing to a read error; the protein shown here is translated from the DNA. The chain couples TRDV3 to TRDJ1, with D possibly TRDD2 on 7 matching bases. TCRdb lists no J gene, so it was determined here by aligning the DNA to germline. This CDR3 is built from 27 residues. The germline V gene has CDR1 TVYSNPD and CDR2 GDNSRS (reference sequence). CDR3 amino acids: CAQKKVLFLPCTLLPGDLAKYTDKLIF. The CDR3 coding sequence is TGTGCCCAGAAGAAAGTATTGTTCCTACCTTGCACACTTTTACCGGGGGACCTCGCCAAGTACACTGATAAACTCATCTTT.

Turning to this clone: The protein TCRdb lists belongs to a much larger clone and differs from this DNA's translation at residue 18, which points to a read error; the protein shown is made from the DNA. V and J are TRDV3 and TRDJ1; D possibly corresponds to TRDD3 (8 bases). From germline, CDR1 is TVYSNPD and CDR2 GDNSRS (reference sequence). The CDR3 has 21 amino acids. The CDR3 region is CAFSSPFIPTRGYSYTDRLIF. In DNA form, the CDR3 reads TGTGCCTTTAGCTCCCCTTTCATTCCTACGAGGGGATACAGCTACACCGATAGACTCATCTTT. The full variable domain, completed using reference TRDV3 and TRDJ1, is CDKVTQSSPDQTVASGSEVVLLCTYDTVYSNPDLFWYRIRPDYSFQFVFYGDNSRSEGADFTQGRFSVKHILTQKAFHLVISPVRTEDSATYYCAFSSPFIPTRGYSYTDRLIFGKGTRVTVEP.

This clone was observed a handful of times. TCRdb's protein, taken from a much larger clone, differs from this DNA's translation at residue 17, likely owing to a read error; the protein displayed comes from the DNA. This chain links TRDV1 with TRDJ1; 11 nucleotides agree with TRDD3. TCRdb lists no J gene, so it was determined here by aligning the DNA to germline. This CDR3 is 23 amino acids long. Germline CDR1 reads TSWWSYY; CDR2 reads QGS. The ends lost 5 bases at V and 1 base at J; junction bases unmatched: 27. The CDR3 loop reads CALGSTWAAPFLFGGYATDKLIF. CDR3 nucleotide sequence: TGTGCTCTTGGGTCAACTTGGGCGGCTCCCTTCCTGTTTGGGGGATACGCCACCGATAAACTCATCTTT.

This clone was seen ten or more times. CDR3 residues: CAASTGVGISTDKLIF. CDR3 nucleotide sequence: TGTGCAGCAAGCACCGGGGTGGGGATAAGTACCGATAAACTCATCTTT. The rearrangement joins TRAV29/DV5 to TRDJ1; 7 bases align to TRDD3. Germline CDR1 is NSMFDY and CDR2 is ISSIKDK. V shed 1 base and J 2 bases; nucleotides not matched to a gene: 11. The length of the CDR3 is 16 residues.

As concerns this clone: The amino acid sequence in TCRdb belongs to a much larger clone and departs from this DNA's translation at residue 8, likely a sequencing read error; the sequence shown is translated from the DNA. V and J are TRDV1 and TRDJ1; TRDD3 aligns across 9 bases. Because TCRdb records no J gene, it was assigned here through a match of the DNA to germline. The germline V gene has CDR1 TSWWSYY and CDR2 QGS. V shed 0 bases, J shed 0 bases, and the junction held 17 bases outside the gene matches. This CDR3 has 21 amino acids. The CDR3 DNA follows: TGTGCTCTTGGGGAACTTCCCTCCAGGTACTGGGGGACCTCGTACACCGATAAACTCATCTTT. Its translation is CALGELPSRYWGTSYTDKLIF.